This T cell receptor beta chain was sequenced for a study of blood T cell repertoires in COVID-19. Overall study: Sites across the United States, Italy and Spain contributed samples from acute and convalescent COVID-19.

Authors' processing steps: Reference gene primers were amplified, and this amplification served to estimate nucleated cell counts. Data came from immunoSEQ multiplex PCR; TCRdb stores just in-frame clones and leaves some out. The DNA gave D and trimming, while V, J and clone size come from that table. The repertoire holds 140,000 to 150,000 clones, roughly 89% seen once, with 5.8% in the top ten. This CDR3 is 13 amino acids long. CDR1 is SQVTM and CDR2 is ANQGSEA in the germline V gene. Trimming took off 3 bases at V and 2 bases at J, with 10 bases between the two ends. Participants, 18 to 89 years old, spanned 24 US areas. Exposed enrollees had met someone with a PCR-confirmed or clinician-diagnosed COVID-19 case at some point within the 2 weeks before study entry.

The specimen was PBMCs or T cells enriched from blood (not recorded which). This sequence joins TRBV29-1 and TRBJ1-1; D may be TRBD1 (6 bases). The sequence was collected from a woman aged 45-60 years who had been exposed to COVID-19. CDR3 loop: CSVDAGGNTEAFF. The DNA for the CDR3 is TGCAGCGTTGATGCGGGGGGCAACACTGAAGCTTTCTTT.